This is a list of T cell receptor beta chains from one sample in a study of cytomegalovirus exposure and HLA in healthy donors. Assay: immunoSEQ multiplex PCR; the TCRdb copy retains only in-frame clones and omits some. Of tens of thousands of clones listed, 75% to 80% were seen once; the top ten hold around 3.5%. Sequencing was carried out using PBMCs. The receptors were sampled from a man aged 25-45 years in good health and CMV-seronegative. CDR3s include the opening cysteine and the closing phenylalanine or tryptophan. A D gene is named only where the DNA matches it firmly. The size entry is marked missing in some rows and otherwise reads once, few, many or a size class.

D gene,J gene,V gene,clone size,CDR3 protein,CDR3 DNA
TRBD1,TRBJ1-1,TRBV5-1,.,CASSPDRVNTEAFF,TGCGCCAGCAGCCCGGACAGGGTGAACACTGAAGCTTTCTTT
.,TRBJ1-1,TRBV6-5,few,CASSFATGDTEAFF,TGTGCCAGCAGCTTTGCGACAGGCGACACTGAAGCTTTCTTT
TRBD1,TRBJ1-1,TRBV7-8,.,CASSSAGTVTEAFF,TGTGCCAGCAGCTCCGCAGGGACAGTCACTGAAGCTTTCTTT
.,TRBJ2-7,TRBV9,.,CASSVGPGSVEQYF,TGTGCCAGCAGCGTAGGCCCAGGGTCTGTCGAGCAGTACTTC
TRBD2,TRBJ2-7,TRBV6-6,.,CASSSKREVPTYEQYF,TGTGCCAGCAGTTCCAAGCGGGAGGTCCCCACCTACGAGCAGTACTTC
.,TRBJ2-3,TRBV29-1,.,CSAASGTDTQYF,TGCAGCGCCGCAAGCGGCACAGATACGCAGTATTTT
TRBD2,TRBJ2-1,TRBV11-2,few,CASTQLAGGYNEQFF,TGTGCCAGCACCCAGCTAGCGGGAGGATACAATGAGCAGTTCTTC
.,TRBJ1-5,TRBV4-2,.,CASSQDGWAAGQPQHF,TGTGCCAGCAGCCAAGACGGCTGGGCAGCAGGACAGCCCCAGCATTTT
.,TRBJ2-3,TRBV27,once,CASSWQGSADTQYF,TGTGCCAGCAGTTGGCAGGGGAGTGCAGATACGCAGTATTTT
.,TRBJ1-1,TRBV6-6,few,CASSRTGNTEAFF,TGTGCCAGCAGTCGAACAGGGAACACTGAAGCTTTCTTT
TRBD1,TRBJ1-3,TRBV5-6,.,CASSLPGQGGGNTIYF,TGTGCCAGCAGCTTACCGGGACAGGGTGGTGGAAACACCATATATTTT
.,TRBJ1-5,TRBV7-2,.,CASSHRGNQPQHF,TGTGCCAGCAGCCACAGGGGCAATCAGCCCCAGCATTTT
.,TRBJ1-1,TRBV5-1,.,CASSFGGRLAFF,TGCGCCAGCAGCTTCGGGGGGCGCTTGGCTTTCTTT
TRBD1,TRBJ2-1,TRBV5-6,.,CASSRDRGSYNEQFF,TGTGCCAGCAGCAGGGACAGGGGGTCCTACAATGAGCAGTTCTTC
.,TRBJ2-5,TRBV7-9,.,CASSDVLFQTGYQETQYF,TGTGCCAGCAGCGACGTCTTGTTCCAAACAGGTTACCAAGAGACCCAGTACTTC
.,TRBJ1-2,TRBV7-2,.,CASSLVSYGYTF,TGTGCCAGCAGCTTAGTCAGCTATGGCTACACCTTC
.,TRBJ1-5,TRBV28,.,CASSFYPNRDNQPQHF,TGTGCCAGCAGTTTCTATCCGAACAGGGACAATCAGCCCCAGCATTTT
.,TRBJ2-7,TRBV6-6,few,CASSYQRWSSYEQYF,TGTGCCAGCAGTTACCAGCGGTGGAGCTCCTACGAGCAGTACTTC
.,TRBJ1-2,TRBV18,.,CASSPGEPYGYTF,TGTGCCAGCTCACCCGGGGAGCCGTATGGCTACACCTTC
.,TRBJ1-3,TRBV5-4,many,CASSLETGGNTIYF,TGTGCCAGCAGCTTGGAGACAGGTGGAAACACCATATATTTT
TRBD2,TRBJ2-3,TRBV10-1,once,CASSLKRGALTDTQYF,TGCGCCAGCAGTCTCAAGCGGGGGGCCCTCACAGATACGCAGTATTTT
TRBD1,TRBJ1-2,TRBV19,.,CASSIDGTAYGYTF,TGTGCCAGTAGTATAGACGGGACAGCGTATGGCTACACCTTC
.,TRBJ2-7,TRBV10-3,.,CAINPGEAYEQYF,TGTGCCATCAATCCAGGGGAAGCCTACGAGCAGTACTTC
TRBD2,TRBJ2-3,TRBV28,.,CASSDVAGSSTDTQYF,TGTGCCAGCAGTGACGTAGCGGGAAGTAGCACAGATACGCAGTATTTT
.,TRBJ2-5,TRBV7-9,.,CASSSPRGVYQETQYF,TGTGCCAGCAGCTCCCCCCGGGGAGTGTACCAAGAGACCCAGTACTTC
TRBD2,TRBJ2-1,TRBV4-3,.,CASSQRGLADSYNEQFF,TGCGCCAGCAGCCAAAGGGGACTAGCGGATTCCTACAATGAGCAGTTCTTC
TRBD2,TRBJ2-3,TRBV19,.,CASSMSGRPSTDTQYF,TGTGCCAGTAGTATGTCCGGGAGGCCTAGCACAGATACGCAGTATTTT
.,TRBJ2-7,TRBV6-1,.,CASSEGQGVAYEQYF,TGTGCCAGCAGTGAGGGGCAGGGTGTGGCCTACGAGCAGTACTTC
.,TRBJ1-1,TRBV7-2,once,CASSPRGGLNTEAFF,TGTGCCAGCAGCCCCCGGGGAGGGCTAAACACTGAAGCTTTCTTT
TRBD1,TRBJ2-7,TRBV6-1,.,CASSAPGQGSHYEQYF,TGTGCCAGCAGTGCCCCGGGACAGGGCTCACACTACGAGCAGTACTTC
TRBD2,TRBJ2-3,TRBV6-4,.,CASSDSGGSFPDTQYF,TGTGCCAGCAGTGACTCGGGCGGGAGCTTCCCAGATACGCAGTATTTT
TRBD2,TRBJ2-3,TRBV7-6,.,CASSLESTSGRARDTQYF,TGTGCCAGCAGCTTAGAATCGACTAGCGGGAGGGCCAGAGATACGCAGTATTTT
TRBD1,TRBJ1-1,TRBV5-1,.,CASRTTTDRGLWDTEAFF,TGCGCCAGCAGAACGACTACGGACAGGGGGCTCTGGGACACTGAAGCTTTCTTT
TRBD1,TRBJ1-2,TRBV4-1,.,CASSQDDREHYGYTF,TGCGCCAGCAGCCAAGATGACAGGGAGCACTATGGCTACACCTTC
.,TRBJ2-2,TRBV10-3,.,CAIMATANTGELFF,TGTGCCATCATGGCCACCGCGAACACCGGGGAGCTGTTTTTT
.,TRBJ2-1,TRBV11-3,few,CASSSHPEGEQFF,TGTGCCAGCAGCTCCCATCCAGAGGGTGAGCAGTTCTTC
TRBD1,TRBJ1-4,TRBV2,.,CASSAGTGNEKLFF,TGTGCCAGCAGTGCCGGGACAGGGAATGAAAAACTGTTTTTT
.,TRBJ2-3,TRBV4-2,.,CASSPGTGTDTQYF,TGTGCCAGCAGCCCTGGGACTGGGACAGATACGCAGTATTTT
TRBD1,TRBJ2-3,TRBV28,.,CASRFRDRVTDTQYF,TGTGCCAGCAGATTCAGAGACAGGGTCACAGATACGCAGTATTTT
.,TRBJ2-1,TRBV5-1,.,CASSLNPIDEQFF,TGCGCCAGCAGCTTAAATCCGATAGATGAGCAGTTCTTC
TRBD1,TRBJ1-4,TRBV15,few,CATSRAGQFNRRNEKLFF,TGTGCCACCAGCAGGGCGGGACAGTTCAATCGCCGTAATGAAAAACTGTTTTTT
.,TRBJ1-1,TRBV20-1,once,CSARQDTEAFF,TGCAGTGCTAGACAGGACACTGAAGCTTTCTTT
.,TRBJ2-5,TRBV11-2,.,CASSLDLLQETQYF,TGTGCCAGCAGCTTAGACCTATTACAAGAGACCCAGTACTTC
.,TRBJ2-7,TRBV6-5,.,CASSYSRQRNTYEQYF,TGTGCCAGCAGTTACTCGAGACAGCGTAATACCTACGAGCAGTACTTC
TRBD1,TRBJ1-1,TRBV19,.,CASSIGDRRGLNAEAFF,TGTGCCAGTAGTATTGGGGACAGAAGGGGATTGAACGCTGAAGCTTTCTTT
.,TRBJ2-2,TRBV14,few,CASSPQVLTGELFF,TGTGCCAGCAGCCCCCAGGTGCTCACCGGGGAGCTGTTTTTT
.,TRBJ2-7,TRBV7-2,.,CASSAGGGPYEQYF,TGTGCCAGCAGCGCCGGAGGAGGGCCCTACGAGCAGTACTTC
TRBD2,TRBJ2-1,TRBV13,once,CASSLRTSGYNEQFF,TGTGCCAGCAGCTTAAGGACTAGCGGATACAATGAGCAGTTCTTC
TRBD1,TRBJ2-3,TRBV11-2,once,CASSFRDRRTDTQYF,TGTGCCAGCAGCTTCCGGGACAGGCGCACAGATACGCAGTATTTT
TRBD2,TRBJ2-1,TRBV19,few,CASVRTSGTNEQFF,TGTGCCAGTGTACGGACTAGCGGGACCAATGAGCAGTTCTTC
.,TRBJ1-6,TRBV4-2,few,CASSQDWRNSPLHF,TGTGCCAGCAGCCAAGATTGGAGGAATTCACCCCTCCACTTT